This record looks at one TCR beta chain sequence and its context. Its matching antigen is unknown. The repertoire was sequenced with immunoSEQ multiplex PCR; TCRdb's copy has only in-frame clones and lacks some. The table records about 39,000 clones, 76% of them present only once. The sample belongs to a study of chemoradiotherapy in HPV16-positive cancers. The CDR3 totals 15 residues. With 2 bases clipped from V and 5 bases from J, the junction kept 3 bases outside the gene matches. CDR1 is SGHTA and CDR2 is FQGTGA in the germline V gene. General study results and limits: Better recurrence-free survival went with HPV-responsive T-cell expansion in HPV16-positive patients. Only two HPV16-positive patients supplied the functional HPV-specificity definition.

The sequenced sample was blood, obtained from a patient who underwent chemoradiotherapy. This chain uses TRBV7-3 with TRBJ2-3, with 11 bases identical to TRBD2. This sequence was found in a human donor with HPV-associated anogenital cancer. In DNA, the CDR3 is TGTGCCAGCAGCTTAGCTAGCGGGGGGTTAGATACGCAGTATTTT. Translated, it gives CASSLASGGLDTQYF.